The 3 T cell receptor beta chains reported below all come from one sample, sequenced in a study of early T cells in non-severe SARS-CoV-2 infection (dated by TCRdb to about 2021). The method was 5' RACE. These reads were obtained on a NextSeq 500. The public reads were reanalyzed by TCRdb: fastp trimming at Q25, MiXCR alignment, in-frame beta chains only. Every CDR3 protein is listed once, alongside the most common genes and DNA of its rows. Present in this sample are tens of thousands of distinct CDR3 sequences, 10% of which were seen just once. Roughly 7.5% of the sample is in the top ten clones. The sample here was whole blood, taken at baseline. These receptors were taken from an adult who was a healthcare worker with PCR-confirmed SARS-CoV-2 infection or an uninfected control (not recorded which).

The CDR3 loop reads CASSYGVDSDEQYF. The CDR3 DNA sequence: TGTGCCAGCAGTTACGGCGTGGACAGCGACGAGCAGTACTTC. V is TRBV6-6 and J is TRBJ2-7, with TRBD1 as a possible D gene (6 bases). The CDR3 extends over 14 amino acids. The V gene lost 2 bases and the J gene lost 5 bases, with 13 bases spanning the gap. Germline CDR1 reads MNHNY; CDR2 reads SVGAGI (reference sequence).

This clonotype was observed a few times. J is TRBJ2-4 and V is TRBV11-2; 7 bases fit TRBD2. This CDR3 region has 13 residues. Unmatched junction bases numbered 5, after V lost 3 bases and J lost 9 bases. Germline CDR1 reads SGHAT; CDR2 reads FQNNGV. The CDR3 sequence is CASSLGREGIQYF. The DNA of the CDR3 is TGTGCCAGCAGCTTGGGCAGGGAGGGCATTCAGTACTTC.

The chain carries TRBV5-5 and TRBJ2-2; no reliable D call. V was shortened by 1 base and J by 0 bases, with 4 bases between the two germline ends. The CDR3 has 14 residues. Germline CDR1 SGHKS, CDR2 YYEKEE (reference sequence). For the CDR3, the DNA is TGTGCCAGCAGCTTGCCTGCGAACACCGGGGAGCTGTTTTTT. Its protein product is CASSLPANTGELFF. Complete variable domain (other parts from reference TRBV5-5 and TRBJ2-2): DAGVTQSPTHLIKTRGQQVTLRCSPISGHKSVSWYQQVLGQGPQFIFQYYEKEERGRGNFPDRFSARQFPNYSSELNVNALLLGDSALYLCASSLPANTGELFFGEGSRLTVL.